This T cell receptor (beta chain) was captured in a study of identical twins. Study results and caveats: Monozygotic twins shared more out-of-frame TCR alpha than recombination models predicted. Excess sharing between twins was weaker in beta out-of-frame sequences.

About this clonotype: Its specificity is unknown.

V was pared by 2 bases and J by 2 bases, with 14 bases between. In germline, CDR1 is MNHEY, CDR2 SMNVEV (reference sequence). This CDR3 is built from 16 residues. A universal primer binding site was introduced by template switching. The final cDNA contained unique molecular identifiers. Via MiXCR, TCRdb re-called the 5' RACE reads, giving one row per CDR3 protein. The sample has around 1.7 million distinct CDR3 sequences; roughly 35% are singletons. The sample consisted of cord blood. This clonotype originated in a newborn girl in good health. The V and J genes are TRBV27 and TRBJ2-3; perhaps TRBD2 as D (6 bases). CDR3 amino acids: CASSLMAGRSTDTQYF. The CDR3 nucleotides read TGTGCCAGCAGTTTAATGGCGGGGCGATCCACAGATACGCAGTATTTT.